This T cell receptor (beta chain) comes out of a study of neurological immune-mediated disorders. About the study: Multiple sclerosis patients numbered around 34, of whom some 31 were relapsing-remitting and 3 secondary progressive.

Germline CDR1 LNHNV, CDR2 YYDKDF (reference sequence). This CDR3 region has 13 residues. The V and J ends lost 3 bases and 6 bases, in that order; junction bases with no gene match: 4. This clonotype has ten or more counts. TCRdb processed the 5' RACE reads anew with MiXCR; each CDR3 protein has one entry. The table shows about 95,000 distinct CDR3 sequences, with roughly 3.5% occurring only once. 2 million unsorted PBMCs were stored in RNAlater at -80 °C before RNA extraction. The specimen sequenced was PBMCs. This clonotype was sampled from a woman aged 18-35 years with multiple sclerosis. The genes are TRBV15 and TRBJ1-1, with TRBD1 identical over 7 bases. The CDR3 bases are TGTGCCACCAGCAGGACAGGGTGGCCTGAAGCTTTCTTT. It translates to CATSRTGWPEAFF.